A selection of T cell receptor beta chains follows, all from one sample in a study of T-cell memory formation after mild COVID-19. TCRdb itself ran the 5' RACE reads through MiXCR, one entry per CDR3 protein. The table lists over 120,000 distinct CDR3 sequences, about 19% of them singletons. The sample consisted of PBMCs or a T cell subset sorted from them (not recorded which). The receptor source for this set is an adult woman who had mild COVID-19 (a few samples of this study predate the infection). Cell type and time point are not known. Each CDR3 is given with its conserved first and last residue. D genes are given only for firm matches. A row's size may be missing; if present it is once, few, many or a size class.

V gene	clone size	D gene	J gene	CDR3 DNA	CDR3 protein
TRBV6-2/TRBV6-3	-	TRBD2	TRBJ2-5	TGTGCCAGCAGGAGGGGACTAGCGGGAGGGGAGACCCAGTACTTC	CASRRGLAGGETQYF
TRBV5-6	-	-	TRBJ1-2	TGTGCCAGCAGCCCGATGAGGAAACTGAAGGGCTACACCTTC	CASSPMRKLKGYTF
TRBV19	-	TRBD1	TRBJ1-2	TGTGCCAGTTCTGCAGGGGGCAGCTATGGCTACACCTTC	CASSAGGSYGYTF
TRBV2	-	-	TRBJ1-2	TGTGCCAGCAGTCCTCTTATAACAGGGCTAAATGGCTACACCTTC	CASSPLITGLNGYTF
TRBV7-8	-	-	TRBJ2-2	TGTGCCAGCAGCTTAGCACGAGGGGCGAACACCGGGGAGCTGTTTTTT	CASSLARGANTGELFF
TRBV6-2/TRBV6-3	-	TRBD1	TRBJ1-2	TGTGCCAGCACCCGCCCGGGACAGGGTAACTATGGCTACACCTTC	CASTRPGQGNYGYTF
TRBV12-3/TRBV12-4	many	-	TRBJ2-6	TGTGCCACCCCCCCTTCGGGCTCTGGGGCCAACGTCCTGACTTTC	CATPPSGSGANVLTF
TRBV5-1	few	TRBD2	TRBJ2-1	TGCGCCAGCAGCCCGGGGGGGTCGGTCAATGAGCAGTTCTTC	CASSPGGSVNEQFF
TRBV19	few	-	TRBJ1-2	TGTGCCAGTAGTATCCTAATTACCGGGACTGCGCTTGGCTACACCTTC	CASSILITGTALGYTF
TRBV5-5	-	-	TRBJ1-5	TGTGCCAGCAGCTTCCAGTTCGCTCGGGGGAATCAGCCCCAGCATTTT	CASSFQFARGNQPQHF
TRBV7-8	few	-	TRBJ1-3	TGTGCCAGCAGCCCTAATCCTCGGGGAAGCGAGACTGGAAACACCATATATTTT	CASSPNPRGSETGNTIYF
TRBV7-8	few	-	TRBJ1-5	TGTGCCAGCAGCTTACTCCGCGGGGGGATCAGGCTTCAGCCCCAGCATTTT	CASSLLRGGIRLQPQHF
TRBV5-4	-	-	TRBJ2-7	TGTGCCAGCAGCTTGGAGGGTCAGGCTTCCTACGAGCAGTACTTC	CASSLEGQASYEQYF
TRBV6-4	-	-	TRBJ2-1	TGTGCCAGCAGTGATCTCCGGGACTCGAAATTACAGGAGAACAATGAGCAGTTCTTC	CASSDLRDSKLQENNEQFF
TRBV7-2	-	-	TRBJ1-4	TGTGCCAGCAGCCCACCCAGGCTCACCGGAGTTATAAATGAAAAACTGTTTTTT	CASSPPRLTGVINEKLFF
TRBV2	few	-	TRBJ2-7	TGTGCCAGCAGTGGGTACTACGAGCAGTACTTC	CASSGYYEQYF
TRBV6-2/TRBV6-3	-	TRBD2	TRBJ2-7	TGTGCCAGCAGTTCACGGACTAGCCCCGTCTACGAGCAGTACTTC	CASSSRTSPVYEQYF
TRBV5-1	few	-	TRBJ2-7	TGCGCCAGCAGCCCAGCCCCCACAGCCTCCTACGAGCAGTACTTC	CASSPAPTASYEQYF
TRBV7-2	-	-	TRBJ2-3	TGTGCCAGCAGCTTCGGACTGTCTAGCACAGATACGCAGTATTTT	CASSFGLSSTDTQYF
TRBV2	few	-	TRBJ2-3	TGTGCCAGCAGGGTTACTAGCACAGATACGCAGTATTTT	CASRVTSTDTQYF
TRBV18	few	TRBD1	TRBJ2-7	TGTGCCAGCTCGGTGACAGGGGGCCCCTACGAGCAGTACTTC	CASSVTGGPYEQYF